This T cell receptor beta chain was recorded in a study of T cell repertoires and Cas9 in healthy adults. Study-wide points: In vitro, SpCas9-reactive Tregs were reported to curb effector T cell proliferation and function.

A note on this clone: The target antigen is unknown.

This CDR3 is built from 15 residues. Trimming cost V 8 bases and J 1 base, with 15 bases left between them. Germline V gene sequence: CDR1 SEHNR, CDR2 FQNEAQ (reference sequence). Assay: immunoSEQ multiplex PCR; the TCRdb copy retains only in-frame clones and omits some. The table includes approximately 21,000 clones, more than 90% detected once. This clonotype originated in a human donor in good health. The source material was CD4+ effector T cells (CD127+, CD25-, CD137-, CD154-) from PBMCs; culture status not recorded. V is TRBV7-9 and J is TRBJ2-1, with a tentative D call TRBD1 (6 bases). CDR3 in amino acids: CASARAQGSYNEQFF. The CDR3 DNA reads TGTGCCAGCGCACGGGCCCAGGGGTCCTACAATGAGCAGTTCTTC.